These T cell receptor beta chains were read from a single sample in a study of cytomegalovirus exposure and HLA in healthy donors. Here immunoSEQ multiplex PCR was the method, and the copy in TCRdb shows in-frame clones only, minus some. The sample lists around 230,000 clones, 75% to 80% occurring once. The sequencing input was PBMCs. These receptors were taken from a male donor in good health and CMV-seronegative. CDR3s include the opening cysteine and the closing phenylalanine or tryptophan.

v_gene: TRBV6-4; j_gene: TRBJ1-3; CDR3aa: CASSSGTGEASVNGNTIYF
v_gene: TRBV12-5; j_gene: TRBJ2-3; CDR3aa: CASGSGRNTDTQYF
v_gene: TRBV5-1; j_gene: TRBJ2-2; CDR3aa: CASSSGQGNTGELFF
v_gene: TRBV19; j_gene: TRBJ1-1; CDR3aa: CASRGQGSNTEAFF
v_gene: TRBV7-9; j_gene: TRBJ1-1; CDR3aa: CASSLILQPGGTEAFF
v_gene: TRBV30; j_gene: TRBJ2-7; CDR3aa: CAWSSDRGDYEQYF
v_gene: TRBV25-1; j_gene: TRBJ1-1; CDR3aa: CASSEWAGGTEAFF
v_gene: TRBV14; j_gene: TRBJ2-7; CDR3aa: CASSQAVAYEQYF
v_gene: TRBV5-4; j_gene: TRBJ2-1; CDR3aa: CASSLLRSSGGPSYNEQFF
v_gene: TRBV7-3; j_gene: TRBJ1-1; CDR3aa: CATITGTEAFF